The present T cell receptor beta chain was sequenced within a study of T cells in Graves' hyperthyroidism and ophthalmopathy. Amplified TCR beta CDR3 regions derived from RNA transcripts. HTBI primers were used for first-round RT-PCR of the TCR CDR3. TCRdb re-analysed the multiplex PCR reads in MiXCR, keeping a single row per CDR3 protein. The repertoire holds around 300,000 distinct CDR3 sequences, with roughly 14% as singletons. Between the trimmed V and J ends, which lost 6 bases and 0 bases, there was a span of 17 bases. This CDR3 has 15 amino acids. CDR1 and CDR2 from the germline V gene are DFQATT and SNEGSKA (reference sequence). At least ten counts were recorded for this clonotype.

This clonotype was obtained from a woman aged 25 to 45 with Graves' hyperthyroidism. The rearrangement links TRBV20-1 to TRBJ1-1; weak D call: TRBD1 (5 bases). Sequenced input: blood. Written as DNA, the CDR3 is TGCAGTGCCACGACAGTTAACCGAATGAACACTGAAGCTTTCTTT. Amino acid sequence: CSATTVNRMNTEAFF.